The subject of this entry is one TCR beta chain. Its antigen is as yet unknown. Use of 60 Vbeta and 13 Jbeta primers characterized the PCR. Original methodology: Later analysis identified some 88 million unique TCR beta chains, about 11 million shared. Clones were sequenced by immunoSEQ multiplex PCR, and TCRdb holds only the in-frame ones, with some missing. The V and J calls and the clone size are those of that table, but D and trimming were determined from the DNA. The table records 110,000 to 150,000 clones, 65% to 85% of them present only once. This sample stems from a study of cytomegalovirus exposure and HLA in healthy donors. General observations from the study: Follow-up analysis found HLA locus-dependent TCR association rates, highest for DRB1 and lowest for HLA-C. A previous analysis found most TCR beta V segments productive roughly 87% or roughly 30% of the time.

CDR3 size: 16 residues. From germline, CDR1 is MNHNY and CDR2 SVGAGI (reference sequence). Sequencing was carried out using PBMCs. The rearrangement links TRBV6-6 to TRBJ2-5, with TRBD2 matching over 12 bases. The last part of the DNA fits TRBJ2-7 better; the J call may be wrong. The source of this sequence is a woman aged 35 to 49 in good health and CMV-seropositive. CDR3 in DNA: TGTGCCAGCAGTTTACTCCCGACTAGCGGGAGACACGAGCAGTACTTC. This gives the protein CASSLLPTSGRHEQYF.